This T cell receptor (beta chain) came from a study of Ad26.COV2.S vaccination and SARS-CoV-2 variants. Study in general: The study gave Ad26.COV2.S intramuscularly, once or twice 56 days apart.

Assay used: immunoSEQ multiplex PCR; TCRdb lists only in-frame clones, some missing. The sample shows hundreds of thousands of clones, about 90% of them seen only once. For this clone: Its antigen is not known.

Documented treatment: roughly 18 received Ad26.COV2.S at low or high dose, single or two shots; 5 received placebo; per-sample allocation not given. The samples date from day 63 after the first vaccine or placebo injection. What was given as vaccine was an Ad26 vector encoding Wuhan-strain SARS-CoV-2 spike. Overall study results and limits: Reported findings describe substantial breadth in spike-specific CD8+ and CD4+ T cell responses following vaccination. Whether participants received vaccine or placebo, their non-spike TCR breadth was similar.

Material: peripheral blood, obtained in a trial of Ad26.COV2.S vaccine versus placebo. This sequence originates from a person aged 18-60 years who received the Ad26.COV2.S COVID-19 vaccine or a placebo.

This CDR3 reads CSVEERTSGGFNEQYF. DNA for the CDR3: TGCAGCGTTGAAGAAAGGACTAGCGGGGGGTTCAACGAGCAGTACTTC. The chain carries TRBV29-1 and TRBJ2-7; TRBD2 matches 14 bases. V shed 0 bases and J 5 bases; nucleotides not matched to a gene: 6. Germline CDR1 and CDR2: SQVTM and ANQGSEA. CDR3 size: 16 residues.